The 32 T cell receptor beta chains below were found in one sample sequenced in a study of read filtering for tumor transcriptome and immune sequencing. This library used around 0.4 ug RNA and molecular barcoded adaptors spanning alpha/delta and beta/gamma chains. A single record per CDR3 protein comes from TCRdb applying MiXCR to the reads. The sample has some 41,000 distinct CDR3 sequences, about 13% seen once. The sequenced sample consisted of a population of CD138-negative cells sorted from bone marrow. These receptor sequences come from a donor at least 40 years old with multiple myeloma.

This chain uses TRBV20-1 with TRBJ2-7; D tentatively reads TRBD1 or TRBD2 (6 bases each). The CDR3 is 14 amino acids. V was trimmed by 3 bases and J by 0 bases, leaving 12 bases between them. The germline gives CDR1 DFQATT, CDR2 SNEGSKA (reference sequence). The CDR3 loop reads CSARVTGASYEQYF. CDR3 sequence (DNA): TGCAGTGCTAGGGTGACGGGGGCCTCCTACGAGCAGTACTTC.

Ten or more counts support this clonotype. The chain joins TRBV6-4 to TRBJ2-1; 12 bases line up with TRBD2. The V and J ends lost 3 bases and 7 bases, in that order; junction bases with no gene match: 10. The CDR3 is 17 amino acids. Germline CDR1 and CDR2: MRHNA and SNTAGT. CDR3 amino acids: CASSEFASGRAMNEQFF. In DNA, the CDR3 is TGTGCCAGCAGTGAATTTGCTAGCGGGAGGGCCATGAATGAGCAGTTCTTC.

The gene calls are TRBV12-3 or TRBV12-4 and TRBJ2-1; 7 bases align to TRBD2. The CDR3 consists of 13 residues. J gave up 4 bases and V 6 bases, and 3 bases lay outside the gene matches. The CDR3 spells CASRLAPYNEQFF. CDR3 nucleotides: TGTGCCAGCAGACTAGCGCCTTACAATGAGCAGTTCTTC.

In its sample, this clonotype was seen many times. The CDR3 loop reads CSARGGKKGDTQYF. As DNA, the CDR3 is TGCAGTGCTAGAGGGGGCAAAAAGGGAGATACGCAGTATTTT. The gene calls are TRBV20-1 and TRBJ2-3, with a weak D call TRBD1 (5 bases). CDR3 length equals 14 residues. The germline V gene encodes CDR1 DFQATT and CDR2 SNEGSKA (reference sequence). Trimming cost V 1 base and J 5 bases, with 13 bases left between them.

This clonotype showed up many times. The chain recombines TRBV7-3 with TRBJ2-5; D call uncertain. Germline V gene data show CDR1 as SGHTA and CDR2 as FQGTGA. The CDR3 loop spans 13 amino acids. V dropped 4 bases and J dropped 2 bases, with 8 bases sitting between them. The DNA for the CDR3 is TGTGCCAGCAGCTCAAGCCCACAAGAGACCCAGTACTTC. Protein sequence: CASSSSPQETQYF. The full variable domain, completed using reference TRBV7-3 and TRBJ2-5, is GAGVSQTPSNKVTEKGKYVELRCDPISGHTALYWYRQSLGQGPEFLIYFQGTGAADDSGLPNDRFFAVRPEGSVSTLKIQRTERGDSAVYLCASSSSPQETQYFGPGTRLLVL.

This clonotype was detected ten times or more. V is TRBV29-1 and J is TRBJ2-7; D unresolved. Per germline, CDR1 SQVTM and CDR2 ANQGSEA. V was trimmed by 8 bases and J by 7 bases, leaving 15 bases between them. The CDR3 is made up of 11 amino acids. This CDR3 is CSIQVGDEQYF. CDR3 sequence (DNA): TGCAGCATTCAGGTAGGAGATGAGCAGTACTTC.

This clonotype was recorded at least ten times. This chain uses TRBV12-5 with TRBJ1-5; 12 bases are shared with TRBD1. Germline V lookup: CDR1 LGHNT, CDR2 FRNRAP. Trimming at V came to 0 bases and at J to 1 base, leaving 13 bases not matched to a gene. This CDR3 has 21 amino acids. CDR3 region: CASGLVRQGTGGAGSNQPQHF. For the CDR3, the DNA is TGTGCTAGTGGTTTGGTACGTCAGGGGACAGGGGGCGCCGGGAGCAATCAGCCCCAGCATTTT. The variable domain in full, completed from reference TRBV12-5 and TRBJ1-5, reads DARVTQTPRHKVTEMGQEVTMRCQPILGHNTVFWYRQTMMQGLELLAYFRNRAPLDDSGMPKDRFSAEMPDATLATLKIQPSEPRDSAVYFCASGLVRQGTGGAGSNQPQHFGDGTRLSIL.

The genes are TRBV2 and TRBJ2-1, with 13 bases matching TRBD2. Germline values: CDR1 SNHLY, CDR2 FYNNEI. The CDR3 length is 17 residues. Trimming removed 3 bases from V and 4 bases from J; junction bases left unmatched: 6. The CDR3: CASSDGLAGVGYNEQFF. The CDR3 DNA sequence: TGTGCCAGCAGTGACGGACTAGCGGGAGTTGGGTACAATGAGCAGTTCTTC. The variable domain in full, completed from reference TRBV2 and TRBJ2-1, reads EPEVTQTPSHQVTQMGQEVILRCVPISNHLYFYWYRQILGQKVEFLVSFYNNEISEKSEIFDDQFSVERPDGSNFTLKIRSTKLEDSAMYFCASSDGLAGVGYNEQFFGPGTRLTVL.

Ten or more counts support this clonotype. The rearrangement uses TRBV7-9 and TRBJ1-1, with TRBD1 identical over 7 bases. V shed 5 bases, J shed 1 base, and the junction held 7 bases outside the gene matches. CDR3 size: 15 residues. CDR1 is SEHNR and CDR2 is FQNEAQ in the germline V gene (reference sequence). The CDR3 DNA sequence: TGTGCCAGCAGCCCAAGGGGACAGCCGAACACTGAAGCTTTCTTT. This gives the protein CASSPRGQPNTEAFF.

The V and J genes are TRBV20-1 and TRBJ2-7; 7 bases are shared with TRBD2. Germline V gene data show CDR1 as DFQATT and CDR2 as SNEGSKA (reference sequence). The CDR3 has 13 residues. After removal of 3 bases from V and 3 bases from J, the junction contained 5 bases not matched to a gene. The CDR3 DNA reads as TGCAGTGCTAGCGGGAGGACTGGCTACGAGCAGTACTTC. It codes for CSASGRTGYEQYF.

This clonotype was counted at least ten times. The V call is TRBV7-8, the J call TRBJ2-1, with 7 bases matching TRBD1. V shed 5 bases, J shed 4 bases, and the junction held 8 bases outside the gene matches. The CDR3 is 15 residues long. Germline values: CDR1 SGHVS, CDR2 FQNEAQ. This CDR3 reads CASSRLNRGYNEQFF. The CDR3 bases are TGTGCCAGCAGCCGATTAAACAGGGGATACAATGAGCAGTTCTTC.

A note on this clonotype: An end of the junction differs from the germline gene, which may be a read error. The chain combines TRBV19 with TRBJ2-7; no definite D call. Germline V lookup: CDR1 LNHDA, CDR2 SQIVND (reference sequence). CDR3 length equals 13 residues. This chain's CDR3 is CTSSLQYDREQYF. In DNA, the CDR3 is TGTACCAGTAGCCTCCAATACGACCGCGAGCAGTACTTC. The variable domain in full, with the rest retrieved from reference TRBV19 and TRBJ2-7, is DGGITQSPKYLFRKEGQNVTLSCEQNLNHDAMYWYRQDPGQGLRLIYYSQIVNDFQKGDIAEGYSVSREKKESFPLTVTSAQKNPTAFYLCTSSLQYDREQYFGPGTRLTVT.

This chain links TRBV11-2 with TRBJ2-5, with 8 positions matching TRBD2. CDR1 and CDR2 (germline): SGHAT, FQNNGV. J was trimmed by 5 bases and V by 6 bases; bases with no gene match: 8. CDR3 length equals 14 residues. The CDR3 DNA follows: TGTGCCAGCAGGTCTCGGACTAGCCAGGAGACCCAGTACTTC. It encodes CASRSRTSQETQYF.

There are many counts of this clonotype. The chain links TRBV20-1 to TRBJ2-7; D is unresolved. Germline CDR1 and CDR2: DFQATT and SNEGSKA (reference sequence). The germline V and J ends were trimmed by 6 bases and 7 bases, with 19 bases remaining between them. This CDR3 contains 13 residues. DNA for the CDR3: TGCAGTGCCCGCGCGCTCCTACGAGTGGAGCAGTACTTC. It yields the protein CSARALLRVEQYF.

This clonotype was observed at least ten times. V is TRBV29-1 and J is TRBJ2-3; TRBD2 might be the D (7 bases). With 6 bases removed from V and 1 base from J, the gap between germline ends came to 14 bases. This CDR3 comprises 14 residues. Germline-derived CDR1 and CDR2 are SQVTM and ANQGSEA. The CDR3 sequence is CSVAGGAGTDTQYF. The CDR3 nucleotides are TGCAGCGTCGCTGGGGGGGCGGGCACAGATACGCAGTATTTT.

This clonotype was found many times. The rearrangement joins TRBV7-2 to TRBJ2-1, with 15 positions matching TRBD2. V shed 5 bases and J 0 bases; nucleotides not matched to a gene: 11. The V gene's germline CDR1 is SGHTA and CDR2 FQGNSA. This CDR3 is built from 20 residues. The CDR3 DNA reads as TGTGCCAGCAGCCCTAGGCCGGGACTAGCGGGAGGCAGCTCCTACAATGAGCAGTTCTTC. Amino acids: CASSPRPGLAGGSSYNEQFF.

In this sample, this clonotype turned up many times. The V and J genes are TRBV9 and TRBJ2-2; TRBD1 matches 7 bases. This CDR3 spans 17 amino acids. V shed 3 bases and J 1 base; nucleotides not matched to a gene: 9. Germline V lookup: CDR1 SGDLS, CDR2 YYNGEE. The CDR3 reads CASSGRYRGRNTGELFF. The DNA of the CDR3 is TGTGCCAGCAGCGGGAGATACAGGGGCCGGAACACCGGGGAGCTGTTTTTT.

Concerning this clonotype: A much larger clone is a single base away; this may be a read error. Since no conserved phenylalanine or tryptophan closes the CDR3, a read error is the likely cause. This chain links TRBV29-1 with TRBJ2-7; D may be TRBD2 (6 bases). V lost 0 bases and J 5 bases, leaving 8 bases between the germline ends. The germline gives CDR1 SQVTM, CDR2 ANQGSEA. This CDR3 is built from 12 residues. CDR3 nucleotide sequence: TGCAGCGTTGAAGATCGCGGGGACGAGCAGTACCTC. Encoded protein: CSVEDRGDEQYL.

This clonotype has just a few counts. The J gene is TRBJ1-6, the V gene TRBV3-1; possible D gene TRBD1, 5 bases. The germline CDR1 and CDR2 sequences are LGHDT and YNNKEL (reference sequence). V was cut by 4 bases and J by 0 bases, with 13 bases left in between. The length of the CDR3 is 17 residues. The CDR3 protein is CASSLHPGSSYNSPLHF. The CDR3 DNA follows: TGTGCCAGCAGCCTCCACCCAGGGAGCTCCTATAATTCACCCCTCCACTTT.

This clonotype was seen ten or more times. The CDR3 sequence: CSAIGTSGRPSSSYNEQFF. In nucleotides, the CDR3 is TGCAGTGCTATCGGGACTAGCGGGAGGCCATCGAGCTCCTACAATGAGCAGTTCTTC. V usage is TRBV20-1 and J usage is TRBJ2-1, with 15 bases identical to TRBD2. This CDR3 is built from 19 residues. The V gene's germline CDR1 is DFQATT and CDR2 SNEGSKA (reference sequence). After removal of 4 bases from V and 0 bases from J, the junction contained 10 bases not matched to a gene.

This clonotype has ten or more counts. This rearrangement joins TRBV2 to TRBJ1-6; D remains unclear. Trimming removed 8 bases at V and 5 bases at J, with 22 bases between. Germline V gene data show CDR1 as SNHLY and CDR2 as FYNNEI. CDR3 length equals 17 residues. Here the CDR3 reads CASVGFGLRVDNSPLHF. The DNA of the CDR3 is TGTGCCAGCGTGGGTTTTGGACTTAGAGTCGATAATTCACCCCTCCACTTT.

This clonotype was seen at least ten times. V usage is TRBV20-1 and J usage is TRBJ2-3; weak D call: TRBD2 (5 bases). The CDR3 length is 15 residues. Germline-derived CDR1 and CDR2 are DFQATT and SNEGSKA (reference sequence). V dropped 3 bases and J dropped 1 base, with 14 bases sitting between them. CDR3 in amino acids: CSASGLPLGTDTQYF. CDR3 DNA: TGCAGTGCTAGCGGACTCCCCCTAGGCACAGATACGCAGTATTTT.

This clonotype was detected a few times. The gene calls are TRBV6-5 and TRBJ2-3; maybe TRBD2 (6 bases). This CDR3 has 13 residues. The V end lost 6 bases, the J end lost 5 bases, and 12 bases lay between the germline ends. The germline V gene has CDR1 MNHEY and CDR2 SVGAGI. The CDR3 loop is CASSQPAGDTQYF. The CDR3 DNA sequence: TGTGCCAGCAGCCAGCCAGCGGGAGATACGCAGTATTTT.

This clonotype was found once. Here the CDR3 omits its conserved ending phenylalanine or tryptophan, so a read error is the likely source. No DNA is shown, since the ends of the CDR3 on it are uncertain; the CDR3 is the one TCRdb lists. CDR3 amino acids: CSVVGRQGKVNERFS. The chain has TRBV29-1 and TRBJ2-1; the table names TRBD1, a call not compared with the DNA. In germline, CDR1 is SQVTM, CDR2 ANQGSEA. The CDR3 spans 15 amino acids, including both terminal residues.

Ten or more counts support this clonotype. This chain uses TRBV6-1 with TRBJ1-1, with a possible D match to TRBD1 (5 bases). CDR1 MNHNS and CDR2 SASEGT come from the germline V gene. V dropped 9 bases and J dropped 1 base, with 6 bases sitting between them. CDR3 size: 11 residues. The DNA for the CDR3 is TGTGCCAGTGACAGGAACACTGAAGCTTTCTTT. This sequence encodes CASDRNTEAFF.

This clonotype occurred many times. The chain links TRBV28 to TRBJ2-4, with D hard to call. CDR3 length: 14 residues. Trimming took off 6 bases at V and 1 base at J, with 10 bases between the two ends. The germline gives CDR1 MDHEN, CDR2 SYDVKM. CDR3 protein: CASRKGVAKNIQYF. CDR3 nucleotide sequence: TGTGCCAGCAGGAAAGGAGTTGCCAAAAACATTCAGTACTTC.

This clonotype came up a few times. The chain carries TRBV7-2 and TRBJ2-7, with 10 bases identical to TRBD1. This CDR3 is 15 amino acids long. The V gene end was trimmed by 4 bases and the J gene end by 3 bases; junction bases not matched to a gene: 6. Per the germline V gene, CDR1 is SGHTA and CDR2 is FQGNSA. This CDR3 is CASSSRTGGDYEQYF. CDR3 nucleotide sequence: TGTGCCAGCAGCTCCCGGACAGGGGGTGACTACGAGCAGTACTTC.

Comments on this clonotype: Being one base from a much bigger clone, this may be a read error. The rearrangement uses TRBV6-2 or TRBV6-3 and TRBJ2-3; 10 nucleotides align to TRBD2. Germline CDR1 is MNHEY and CDR2 is SVGEGT. This CDR3 spans 16 amino acids. As DNA, the CDR3 is TGTGCCAGCAGTTACTCGACGAGCGGGAGGGCAGATGCGCAGTATTTT. This translates into CASSYSTSGRADAQYF.

This clonotype was seen at least ten times. V and J are TRBV7-6 and TRBJ2-3, with TRBD2 identical over 12 bases. This CDR3 region has 16 residues. Germline V CDR1 and CDR2: SGHVS, FNYEAQ. J was trimmed by 3 bases and V by 0 bases; bases with no gene match: 1. CDR3 bases: TGTGCCAGCAGCTTAGCCCTAGCGGGAGGGACAGATACGCAGTATTTT. It is translated as CASSLALAGGTDTQYF.

The chain carries TRBV20-1 and TRBJ1-1, with unresolved D. The CDR3 consists of 10 residues. Per the germline V gene, CDR1 is DFQATT and CDR2 is SNEGSKA (reference sequence). The DNA of the CDR3 is TGCAGCGCCAGGAATAATGAAGCTTTCTTT. Translation gives CSARNNEAFF.

In the case of this clonotype: A much larger clone is a single base away; this may be a read error. The chain recombines TRBV9 with TRBJ1-1; tentatively, D is TRBD1 (5 bases). Germline CDR1 SGDLS, CDR2 YYNGEE. The CDR3 has 14 amino acids. Trimming stripped 2 bases from V and 3 bases from J, with 11 bases between. This CDR3 reads CASSVGGMDTEAFF. In DNA form, the CDR3 reads TGTGCCAGCAGCGTTGGGGGGATGGACACTGAAGCTTTCTTT. The full variable domain, completed using reference TRBV9 and TRBJ1-1, is DSGVTQTPKHLITATGQRVTLRCSPRSGDLSVYWYQQSLDQGLQFLIQYYNGEERAKGNILERFSAQQFPDLHSELNLSSLELGDSALYFCASSVGGMDTEAFFGQGTRLTVV.

As for this clonotype: Given a much more abundant clone one base away, this may be a read error. The CDR3 sequence: CAISPTGGSETGELFF. The CDR3 DNA reads as TGTGCCATCAGCCCTACGGGAGGATCTGAGACCGGGGAGCTGTTTTTT. This chain connects TRBV10-3 to TRBJ2-2; 7 bases are a match to TRBD2. Germline V gives CDR1 ENHRY, CDR2 SYGVKD. This CDR3 has 16 amino acids. V lost 6 bases and J lost 5; bases outside the gene matches: 12.